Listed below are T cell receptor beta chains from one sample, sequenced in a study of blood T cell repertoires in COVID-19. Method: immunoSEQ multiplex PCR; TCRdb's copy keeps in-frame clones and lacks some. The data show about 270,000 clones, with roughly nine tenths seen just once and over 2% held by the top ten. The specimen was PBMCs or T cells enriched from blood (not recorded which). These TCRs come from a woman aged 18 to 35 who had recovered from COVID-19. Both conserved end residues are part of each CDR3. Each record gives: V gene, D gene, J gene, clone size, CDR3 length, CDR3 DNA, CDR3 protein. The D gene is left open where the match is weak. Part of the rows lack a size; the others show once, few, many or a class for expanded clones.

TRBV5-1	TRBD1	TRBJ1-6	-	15	TGCGCCAGCAAATATACGGACAGGGGTGATTCACCCCTCCACTTT	CASKYTDRGDSPLHF
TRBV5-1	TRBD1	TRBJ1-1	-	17	TGCGCCAGCAGCCGGCTCCCCTCGGGACAGATGAACACTGAAGCTTTCTTT	CASSRLPSGQMNTEAFF
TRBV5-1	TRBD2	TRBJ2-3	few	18	TGCGCCAGCAGAACCTCCCCCACTAGCGGGGGTCGCACAGATACGCAGTATTTT	CASRTSPTSGGRTDTQYF
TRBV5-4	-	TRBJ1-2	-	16	TGTGCCAGCAGTTTCGTCCAAAGCAGGGCTAACTATGGCTACACCTTC	CASSFVQSRANYGYTF
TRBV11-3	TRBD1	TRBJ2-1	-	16	TGTGCCAGCAGCCAAACCCCCGGGACAGGGGACAATGAGCAGTTCTTC	CASSQTPGTGDNEQFF
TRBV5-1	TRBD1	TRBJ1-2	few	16	TGCGCCAGCAGCTTGGTCGCGGGACAGGGGAACTATGGCTACACCTTC	CASSLVAGQGNYGYTF
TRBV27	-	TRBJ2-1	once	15	TGTGCCAGCCGGGGTATTTCGTCGACCTACAATGAGCAGTTCTTC	CASRGISSTYNEQFF
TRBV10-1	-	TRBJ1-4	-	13	TGCGCCAGCAGTGAACTCCTCGGGGAAAAACTGTTTTTT	CASSELLGEKLFF
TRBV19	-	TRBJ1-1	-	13	TGTGCCAGTAGCCCCGGGGTCTTGACTGAAGCTTTCTTT	CASSPGVLTEAFF
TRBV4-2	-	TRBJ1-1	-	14	TGTGCCAGCAGCCAAGATCTGTTCTCCACTGAAGCTTTCTTT	CASSQDLFSTEAFF
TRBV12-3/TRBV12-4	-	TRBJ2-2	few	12	TGTGCCAGCAGTTTATATCGTGGGGAGCTGTTTTTT	CASSLYRGELFF
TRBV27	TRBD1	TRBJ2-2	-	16	TGTGCCAGCAGTTCATATACAGGGGGCTCAACCGGGGAGCTGTTTTTT	CASSSYTGGSTGELFF
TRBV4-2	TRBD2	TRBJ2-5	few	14	TGTGCCAGCAGCCAAGTACCAGCGGGGGACGCCCAGTACTTC	CASSQVPAGDAQYF
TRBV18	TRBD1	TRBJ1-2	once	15	TGTGCCAGCTCAGATCGGGACAGTAGTAACTATGGCTACACCTTC	CASSDRDSSNYGYTF
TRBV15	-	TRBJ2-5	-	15	TGTGCCACCAGCAGAACAGGGAATCGGCAAGAGACCCAGTACTTC	CATSRTGNRQETQYF
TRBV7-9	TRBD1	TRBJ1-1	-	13	TGTGCCAGCAGCTTAGGACAGGGCACTGAAGCTTTCTTT	CASSLGQGTEAFF
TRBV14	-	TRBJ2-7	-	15	TGTGCCAGCAGCCAATTTGCGGCAGGGGTCTACGAGCAGTACTTC	CASSQFAAGVYEQYF
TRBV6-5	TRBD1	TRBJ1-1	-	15	TGTGCCAGCAGTTACCGCAGGACAGGGAACACTGAAGCTTTCTTT	CASSYRRTGNTEAFF
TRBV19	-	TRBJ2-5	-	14	TGTGCCAGTAGTATTACCGGGGGACAAGAGACCCAGTACTTC	CASSITGGQETQYF
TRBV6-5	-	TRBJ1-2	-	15	TGTGCCAGCAGCCCCAGGGAGGCCTGGGACTATGGCTACACCTTC	CASSPREAWDYGYTF
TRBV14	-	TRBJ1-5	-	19	TGTGCCAGCAGCCAAGAGGGGGGGAGCTCACTCCTAAGCAATCAGCCCCAGCATTTT	CASSQEGGSSLLSNQPQHF
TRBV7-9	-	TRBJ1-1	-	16	TGTGCCAGCAGCTTAGGGGCCCCCACAGGGAACACTGAAGCTTTCTTT	CASSLGAPTGNTEAFF
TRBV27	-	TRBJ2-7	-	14	TGTGCCAGCAGCTCAGGGTTTTACTCCTACGAGCAGTACTTC	CASSSGFYSYEQYF
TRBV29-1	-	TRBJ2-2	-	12	TGCAGCGTTCTTAGAGACACCGGGGAGCTGTTTTTT	CSVLRDTGELFF
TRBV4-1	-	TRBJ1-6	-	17	TGCGCCAGCAGCCCCATTACAGGGAGCTCCTATAATTCACCCCTCCACTTT	CASSPITGSSYNSPLHF
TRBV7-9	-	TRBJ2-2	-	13	TGTGCCAGCAGCTTAGCTGGGAGTTGGGAGCTGTTTTTT	CASSLAGSWELFF
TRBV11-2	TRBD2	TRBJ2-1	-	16	TGTGCCAGCAGCTTAGTAGTTTTAGCGGGGGACAATGAGCAGTTCTTC	CASSLVVLAGDNEQFF
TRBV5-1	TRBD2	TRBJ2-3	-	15	TGCGCCAGCAGCCCACCCGGGACTAGCGCAGATACGCAGTATTTT	CASSPPGTSADTQYF
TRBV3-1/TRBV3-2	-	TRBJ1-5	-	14	TGTGCCAGCAGCGTTGGACTCCCGAATCAGCCCCAGCATTTT	CASSVGLPNQPQHF
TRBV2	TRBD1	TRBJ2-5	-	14	TGTGCCAGCCTTGGACAGGGGCTACAAGAGACCCAGTACTTC	CASLGQGLQETQYF
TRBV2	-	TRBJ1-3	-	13	TGTGCCAGCAGTGTCCAGGGCGGAAACACCATATATTTT	CASSVQGGNTIYF
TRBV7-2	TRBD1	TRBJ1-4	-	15	TGTGCCAGCAGCTGGCAGACAGGGCTCAATGAAAAACTGTTTTTT	CASSWQTGLNEKLFF
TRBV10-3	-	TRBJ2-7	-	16	TGTGCCATCTCAACGCTGGGGGCGGGGGCCGGAAACGAGCAGTACTTC	CAISTLGAGAGNEQYF
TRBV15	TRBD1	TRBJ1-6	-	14	TGTGCCACCAGCAGGGGACAGATGGATTCACCCCTCCACTTT	CATSRGQMDSPLHF
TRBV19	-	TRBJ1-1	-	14	TGTGCCAGTAGTCTCCGACAGCTGAACACTGAAGCTTTCTTT	CASSLRQLNTEAFF
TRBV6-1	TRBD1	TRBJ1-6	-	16	TGTGCCAGCAGTGAGGAGGGACAGATCTATAATTCACCCCTCCACTTT	CASSEEGQIYNSPLHF
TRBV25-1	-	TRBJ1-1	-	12	TGTGCCAGCGCGGGCCGCGGCACTGAAGCTTTCTTT	CASAGRGTEAFF
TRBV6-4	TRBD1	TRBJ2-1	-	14	TGTGCCAGCAGTGACTCTACAGGGGGCAATGAGCAGTTCTTC	CASSDSTGGNEQFF
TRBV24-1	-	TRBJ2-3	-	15	TGTGCCACCAGTGAATCTGGTCCATCGGGAAGTACGCAGTATTTT	CATSESGPSGSTQYF
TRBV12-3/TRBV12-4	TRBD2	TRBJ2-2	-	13	TGTGCCAGTCGGGACTATAACACCGGGGAGCTGTTTTTT	CASRDYNTGELFF
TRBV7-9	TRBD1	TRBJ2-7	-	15	TGTGCCAGCAGCACCTACCGGGACAGTGCCTACGAGCAGTACTTC	CASSTYRDSAYEQYF
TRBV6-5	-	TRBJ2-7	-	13	TGTGCCAGCAAGGGGGACGGAACCTACGAGCAGTACTTC	CASKGDGTYEQYF
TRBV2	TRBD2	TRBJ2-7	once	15	TGTGCCAGCAGTGGAGTAGCGGGGGTCCTATACGAGCAGTACTTC	CASSGVAGVLYEQYF
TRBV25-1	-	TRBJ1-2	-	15	TGTGCCAGCAGTGAATTCGGGGGGAAAGACTATGGCTACACCTTC	CASSEFGGKDYGYTF
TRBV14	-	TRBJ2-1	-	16	TGTGCCAGCAGCCAAAATCCGGGACTGGGCTACAATGAGCAGTTCTTC	CASSQNPGLGYNEQFF
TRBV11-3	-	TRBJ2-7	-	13	TGTGCCAGCGCACTAGAGTTGGGCAGCGAGCAGTACTTC	CASALELGSEQYF
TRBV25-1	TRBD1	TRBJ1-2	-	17	TGTGCCAGCAGCGATAGTGCCAGGGGGCGGACTCGTGATGGCTACACCTTC	CASSDSARGRTRDGYTF
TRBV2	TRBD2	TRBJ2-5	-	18	TGTGCCAGCAGTGACGTCCAGGGACTAGCGGGGCTGGAAGAGACCCAGTACTTC	CASSDVQGLAGLEETQYF